Below, 4 T cell receptor beta chains from the same sample are listed, as sequenced in a study of blood T cell repertoires in COVID-19. Sequencing used immunoSEQ multiplex PCR; TCRdb keeps in-frame clones, though not all of them. This repertoire shows 130,000 to 150,000 clones, 70% to 90% found once; its top ten account for 0.95% to 1.5%. Sample: PBMCs or T cells enriched from blood (not recorded which). These receptor sequences come from a woman in her 30s with acute COVID-19.

The chain carries TRBV19 and TRBJ2-2; maybe TRBD1 (6 bases). Germline assignment: CDR1 LNHDA and CDR2 SQIVND (reference sequence). The V and J ends lost 5 bases and 3 bases respectively, with 10 bases between them. CDR3 length: 14 amino acids. The CDR3 sequence: CASSSGTYTGELFF. CDR3 DNA sequence: TGTGCCAGTAGTTCCGGGACATACACCGGGGAGCTGTTTTTT.

This rearrangement joins TRBV5-1 to TRBJ2-7; 7 bases match TRBD2. The germline V gene has CDR1 SGHRS and CDR2 YFSETQ. With V trimmed by 4 bases and J by 0 bases, 10 bases remained unmatched. CDR3 length equals 16 residues. The CDR3 nucleotides are TGCGCCAGCAGCCCGAGAGCGCTAGCGGCCTCCTACGAGCAGTACTTC. Amino acid sequence: CASSPRALAASYEQYF.

The chain carries TRBV9 and TRBJ2-5; no definite D call. The CDR3 has 13 residues. V lost 0 bases to trimming and J lost 2 bases, with 5 bases between them. Germline V lookup: CDR1 SGDLS, CDR2 YYNGEE. The CDR3 region is CASSVATQETQYF. The CDR3 DNA follows: TGTGCCAGCAGCGTAGCGACACAAGAGACCCAGTACTTC.

The rearrangement links TRBV15 to TRBJ2-3; possible D gene TRBD2, 5 bases. The CDR3 consists of 12 residues. Germline CDR1 reads LNHNV; CDR2 reads YYDKDF (reference sequence). Trimming took off 5 bases at V and 10 bases at J, with 13 bases between the two ends. CDR3 sequence: CATSGTSLAQYF. CDR3 DNA sequence: TGTGCCACCAGCGGAACTAGTCTGGCGCAGTATTTT.